The clone carrying this TCR beta chain was counted between two and nine times. The sample comes from a study of CD8+CD57+ T cells in acquired aplastic anemia. The CDR3 runs 11 residues. CDR1 is GTSNPN, CDR2 SVGIG, per germline (reference sequence). V dropped 1 base and J dropped 3 bases, with 4 bases sitting between them. By flow cytometry, patients selected for sequencing had shown an expansion of CD8+CD57+ cells. Therapy had not been given to patients before blood sampling. Profiling that covered TCR beta VDJ and CDR3 relied on genomic DNA as its template. TCRdb redid the calling of the reads with MiXCR, one entry per CDR3 protein. The sample lists some 200,000 distinct CDR3 sequences, 48% occurring once.

The rearrangement joins TRBV30 to TRBJ2-7; D call uncertain. The clonotype comes from a human donor with aplastic anemia. Source material: sorted CD4+, CD8+, or CD8+CD57+ T cells (not recorded which) from PBMCs. Written as DNA, the CDR3 is TGTGCCTGGAGTGCCGACTACGAGCAGTACTTC. It is translated as CAWSADYEQYF. Drawing the rest from reference TRBV30 and TRBJ2-7, the complete variable domain is SQTIHQWPATLVQPVGSPLSLECTVEGTSNPNLYWYRQAAGRGLQLLFYSVGIGQISSEVPQNLSASRPQDRQFILSSKKLLLSDSGFYLCAWSADYEQYFGPGTRLTVT.